This TCR beta chain was captured in a study of CD8 T cells in ankylosing spondylitis. A quantitative 5'-RACE method, one with molecular barcodes, was used to make TCR beta libraries. In TCRdb, the 5' RACE reads were re-called with MiXCR into one record per CDR3 protein. The repertoire holds about 220,000 distinct CDR3 sequences, with more than 5.5% as singletons. Study-wide findings and caveats: Disease-linked clones were reportedly significantly enriched in matched ankylosing spondylitis synovial fluid. Characteristic of ankylosing spondylitis blood, it appeared, was a TCR beta motif comprising several highly homologous variants.

At least ten counts were recorded for this clonotype. As yet, its antigen is unknown. The CDR3 covers 18 residues. Germline V gene lookup returns CDR1 LNHNV and CDR2 YYDKDF (reference sequence). V was cut by 4 bases and J by 3 bases, with 21 bases left in between. Sequences were obtained from blood, either unsorted or a sorted T cell fraction (not recorded which). The chain is built from TRBV15 and TRBJ2-2; a possible D gene is TRBD1 (6 bases). The clonotype was recovered from a male donor with ankylosing spondylitis. CDR3 nucleotide sequence: TGTGCCACCAGCACATCCCAAATAAGGACAGATTACACCGGGGAGCTGTTTTTT. Translated: CATSTSQIRTDYTGELFF.